The 18 T cell receptor beta chains below come from one sample, sequenced in a study of identical twins. TCRdb passed the 5' RACE reads through MiXCR, listing each CDR3 protein once. The table lists 1,800,000 or so distinct CDR3 sequences, around 29% of them singletons. The sample taken for sequencing was cord blood. Every receptor here comes from a newborn girl in good health.

The V gene is TRBV4-2, the J gene TRBJ2-5; 7 bases line up with TRBD1. Trimming took 1 base from V and 4 from J; bases not matched to a gene: 3. The CDR3 extends over 14 amino acids. Germline V CDR1 and CDR2: LGHNA, YNFKEQ. The chain's CDR3 is CASSQGTGTETQYF. CDR3 nucleotides: TGTGCCAGCAGCCAAGGGACAGGCACAGAGACCCAGTACTTC.

This clonotype turned up a few times. V is TRBV27 and J is TRBJ2-1, with D possibly TRBD2 on 6 matching bases. In germline, CDR1 is MNHEY, CDR2 SMNVEV (reference sequence). The germline V and J ends were trimmed by 4 bases and 3 bases, with 13 bases remaining between them. The CDR3 extends over 15 amino acids. This CDR3 reads CASSSTRPIYNEQFF. The CDR3, as DNA: TGTGCCAGCAGTTCGACTAGGCCGATCTACAATGAGCAGTTCTTC.

V is TRBV14 and J is TRBJ2-1; 8 positions match TRBD2. The CDR3 has 17 residues. The junction had 9 bases not matched to a gene; V was cut back by 0 bases and J by 5 bases. Germline loops: CDR1 SGHDN, CDR2 FVKESK. The CDR3 region has the DNA TGTGCCAGCAGCCAAGAGTGGAGGACTAGCAACCACAATGAGCAGTTCTTC. Translating it yields CASSQEWRTSNHNEQFF.

The chain has TRBV11-2 and TRBJ1-6; TRBD1 matches at 7 bases. V shed 5 bases and J 7 bases; nucleotides not matched to a gene: 5. Germline CDR1 reads SGHAT; CDR2 reads FQNNGV. This CDR3 is built from 14 residues. CDR3 bases: TGTGCCAGCAGCCCCGGACAGGCGAATTCACCCCTCCACTTT. Its protein is CASSPGQANSPLHF.

This clonotype appeared a few times. The V and J genes are TRBV6-6 and TRBJ2-5; 8 positions match TRBD2. V lost 5 bases to trimming and J lost 5 bases; unmatched junction nucleotides: 7. The V gene's germline CDR1 is MNHNY and CDR2 SVGAGI (reference sequence). This CDR3 has 14 amino acids. The CDR3 region is CASSNGLAFETQYF. CDR3 nucleotides: TGTGCCAGCAGTAACGGACTAGCCTTCGAGACCCAGTACTTC.

This clonotype was detected only a few times. The chain carries TRBV5-1 and TRBJ1-4; 7 bases are a match to TRBD1. Germline trimming cut 1 base from V and 5 bases from J; bases unmatched to any gene: 5. The germline V gene encodes CDR1 SGHRS and CDR2 YFSETQ. The CDR3 loop spans 15 amino acids. The DNA of the CDR3 is TGCGCCAGCAGCTTGTTTTTGGGACAGAATGAAAAACTGTTTTTT. This translates into CASSLFLGQNEKLFF.

The chain uses TRBV12-3 or TRBV12-4 and TRBJ2-5; D remains unclear. The CDR3 spans 15 residues. The V gene lost 5 bases and the J gene lost 4 bases, with 17 bases spanning the gap. DNA of the CDR3: TGTGCCAGCAGTCTCCGAATCTCGATAGGAGAGACCCAGTACTTC. Amino acids: CASSLRISIGETQYF.

About this clonotype itself: The junction and the germline gene differ at one end; a read error may be behind it. The CDR3 loop reads CAGSPMTGFSYEQYF. CDR3 nucleotide sequence: TGTGCCGGCAGCCCAATGACAGGCTTCTCCTACGAGCAGTACTTC. The V gene is TRBV5-6, the J gene TRBJ2-7; a weak D match, TRBD1 (6 bases). Germline V gene data show CDR1 as SGHDT and CDR2 as YYEEEE. The CDR3 runs 15 residues.

This clonotype was observed a few times. The chain recombines TRBV25-1 with TRBJ2-5, with 9 bases matching TRBD1. The V gene's germline CDR1 is MGHDK and CDR2 SYGVNS. The V gene end was trimmed by 3 bases and the J gene end by 5 bases; junction bases not matched to a gene: 10. CDR3 size: 16 residues. This CDR3 reads CASSDQGQGFWETQYF. CDR3 DNA sequence: TGTGCCAGCAGTGACCAAGGACAGGGGTTTTGGGAGACCCAGTACTTC. Using reference TRBV25-1 and TRBJ2-5 for the parts outside the CDR3, the full variable domain is EADIYQTPRYLVIGTGKKITLECSQTMGHDKMYWYQQDPGMELHLIHYSYGVNSTEKGDLSSESTVSRIRTEHFPLTLESARPSHTSQYLCASSDQGQGFWETQYFGPGTRLLVL.

The rearrangement uses TRBV4-1 and TRBJ1-1; D is undetermined. Germline V CDR1 and CDR2: MGHRA, YSYEKL. The CDR3 is 14 residues long. Trimming took off 4 bases at V and 8 bases at J, with 17 bases between the two ends. The CDR3 spells CASSLLLGRGEAFF. The CDR3 DNA reads as TGCGCCAGCAGCCTCCTTTTGGGTCGAGGCGAAGCTTTCTTT.

The V and J genes are TRBV2 and TRBJ1-2, with D possibly being TRBD1 (5 bases). The V gene's germline CDR1 is SNHLY and CDR2 FYNNEI. CDR3 length equals 14 residues. The V and J ends lost 3 bases and 4 bases respectively, with 12 bases between them. The CDR3 nucleotides are TGTGCCAGCAGTGAGGAGACAGTATTCTATGGCTACACCTTC. This translates into CASSEETVFYGYTF.

The V call is TRBV29-1, the J call TRBJ2-1; D could derive from TRBD1 or TRBD2 (6 bases each). Trimming pared 6 bases from V and 7 bases from J, leaving 19 bases between. This CDR3 region has 14 residues. Germline V CDR1 and CDR2: SQVTM, ANQGSEA. In DNA, the CDR3 is TGCAGCGTCGTAGAGGGGGGCACTATGAATGAGCAGTTCTTC. Protein: CSVVEGGTMNEQFF.

This clonotype was observed many times. The chain links TRBV4-2 to TRBJ2-1; no reliable D call. Matching the DNA end better, TRBJ2-7 makes the J call doubtful. CDR3 length: 13 residues. The germline CDR1 and CDR2 sequences are LGHNA and YNFKEQ. DNA for the CDR3: TGTGCCAGCAGCCAAGAGGAAAGGAACGAGCAGTACTTC. It specifies CASSQEERNEQYF.

The chain uses TRBV6-6 and TRBJ2-4, with 7 bases aligning to TRBD2. The J call is uncertain, as TRBJ2-5 better fits the DNA end. CDR1 MNHNY and CDR2 SVGAGI come from the germline V gene (reference sequence). This CDR3 is built from 14 residues. CDR3 sequence: CASSYLAVGETQYF. CDR3 coding DNA: TGTGCCAGCAGTTACCTAGCGGTCGGGGAGACCCAGTACTTC.

V gene TRBV11-2 combines with J gene TRBJ2-7, with 7 bases lining up with TRBD1. Per the germline V gene, CDR1 is SGHAT and CDR2 is FQNNGV. The CDR3 contains 14 residues. Trimming cost V 5 bases and J 3 bases; bases outside gene matches: 7. The CDR3 region has the DNA TGTGCCAGCAGCCCGCTCAGGGGGTTCTACGAGCAGTACTTC. Its translation is CASSPLRGFYEQYF.

In the case of this clonotype: Sequence at one end of the junction differs from germline and may be a read error. This rearrangement joins TRBV4-1 to TRBJ1-1; D is ambiguous. Germline-derived CDR1 and CDR2 are MGHRA and YSYEKL. The length of the CDR3 is 15 residues. The DNA for the CDR3 is TGCGCCAGCACCCAAAGCCAATACACGAACACTGAAGCTTTCTTT. It translates to CASTQSQYTNTEAFF.

This clonotype was found a few times. The rearrangement links TRBV20-1 to TRBJ1-5, with a possible D match to TRBD1 (5 bases). Germline V gene lookup returns CDR1 DFQATT and CDR2 SNEGSKA (reference sequence). This CDR3 has 14 amino acids. The V end lost 1 base, the J end lost 5 bases, and 12 bases lay between the germline ends. Here the CDR3 DNA reads TGCAGTGCTAGAGGCGGACGCAGGGATCAGCCCCAGCATTTT. Protein product: CSARGGRRDQPQHF.

V is TRBV20-1 and J is TRBJ2-1; D gene unclear. V was shortened by 7 bases and J by 4 bases, with 8 bases between the two germline ends. The CDR3 sequence is 11 residues long. Germline V CDR1 and CDR2: DFQATT, SNEGSKA (reference sequence). CDR3 nucleotides: TGCAGTGAGAGGCGGTACAATGAGCAGTTCTTC. This sequence encodes CSERRYNEQFF.